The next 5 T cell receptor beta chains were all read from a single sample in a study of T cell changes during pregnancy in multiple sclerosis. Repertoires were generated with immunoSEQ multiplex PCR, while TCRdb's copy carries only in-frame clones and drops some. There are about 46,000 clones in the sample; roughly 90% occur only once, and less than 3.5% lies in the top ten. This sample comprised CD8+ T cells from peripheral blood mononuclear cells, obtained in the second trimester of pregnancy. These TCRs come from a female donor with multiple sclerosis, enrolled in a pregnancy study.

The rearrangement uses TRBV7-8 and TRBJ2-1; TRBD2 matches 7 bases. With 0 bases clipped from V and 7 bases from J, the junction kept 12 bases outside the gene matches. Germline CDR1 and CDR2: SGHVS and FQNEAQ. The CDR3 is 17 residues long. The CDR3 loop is CASSLAGRSGVGNEQFF. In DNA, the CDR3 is TGTGCCAGCAGCTTAGCGGGGCGGAGCGGGGTAGGGAATGAGCAGTTCTTC.

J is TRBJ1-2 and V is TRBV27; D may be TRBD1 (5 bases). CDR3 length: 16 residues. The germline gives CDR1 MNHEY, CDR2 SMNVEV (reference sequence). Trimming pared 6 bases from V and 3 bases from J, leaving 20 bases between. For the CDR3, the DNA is TGTGCCAGCAGCCGCTCCGGACACCCGGTGGACTATGGCTACACCTTC. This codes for CASSRSGHPVDYGYTF.

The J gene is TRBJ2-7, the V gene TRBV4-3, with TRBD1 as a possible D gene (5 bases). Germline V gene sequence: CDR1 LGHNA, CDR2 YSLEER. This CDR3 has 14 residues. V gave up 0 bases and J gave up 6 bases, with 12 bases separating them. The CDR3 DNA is TGCGCCAGCAGCCAAGAGGGAATTGACAGCGAGCAGTACTTC. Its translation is CASSQEGIDSEQYF.

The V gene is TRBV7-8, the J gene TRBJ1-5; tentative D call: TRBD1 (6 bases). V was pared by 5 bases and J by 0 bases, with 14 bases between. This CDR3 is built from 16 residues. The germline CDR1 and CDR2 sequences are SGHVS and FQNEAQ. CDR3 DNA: TGTGCCAGCAGCATCGCAGGGGTAGATAGCAATCAGCCCCAGCATTTT. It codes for CASSIAGVDSNQPQHF.

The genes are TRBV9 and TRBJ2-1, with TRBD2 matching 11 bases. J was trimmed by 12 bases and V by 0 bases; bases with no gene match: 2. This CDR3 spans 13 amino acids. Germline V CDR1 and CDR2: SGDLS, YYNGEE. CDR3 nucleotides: TGTGCCAGCAGCGTAGAGCTAGCGGGGGGGCAGTTCTTC. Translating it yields CASSVELAGGQFF.